This paragraph reports one T cell receptor beta chain. This specimen belongs to a study of Graves' ophthalmopathy and Graves' hyperthyroidism. Investigators amplified TCR beta CDR3 regions from RNA transcripts. First-round RT-PCR employed HTBI primers, with a second-round multiplex PCR after it. Each CDR3 protein is one row after TCRdb ran MiXCR on the multiplex PCR reads. The sample yields hundreds of thousands of distinct CDR3 sequences, under 50% seen once. The J segment lost 12 bases and the V segment lost 5 bases, leaving 9 bases of the junction unmatched. The CDR3 sequence is 12 residues long. The rearrangement uses TRBV12-3 or TRBV12-4 and TRBJ1-1; 7 bases match TRBD1. Input material: peripheral blood. The sequence was collected from an adult man with Graves' ophthalmopathy. The CDR3, as DNA: TGTGCCAGCAGTCTGACAGGGCAGATGACTTTCTTT. It is translated as CASSLTGQMTFF.